The entry that follows covers one TCR beta chain sequence. This clonotype was counted only a few times. The target of this receptor is not known. It has no much larger one-base neighbor in the sample; base qualities were not kept. The germline V gene specifies SGHRS as CDR1 and YFSETQ as CDR2. From the cysteine through the phenylalanine, the CDR3 covers 13 amino acids. The sequence is cut down to CDR3 DNA, 39 bases in frame from base 1. The junction shows trimming of 7 bases on V and 1 base on J, plus 11 bases between the germline ends. Libraries were made using PCR. The instrument given in TCRdb is Illumina HiSeq 2500. Molecular barcoding was employed in the preparation of TCR libraries, with unique molecular identifiers being used to normalize TCRbeta repertoire quantification. Through fastp at Q25 and MiXCR, TCRdb rebuilt clones from the public reads, retaining in-frame beta chains. A single entry per CDR3 protein holds the most common genes and DNA from its merged rows. The sample includes about 270,000 distinct CDR3 sequences, with more than 9% observed a single time. Around 10% of the sample belongs to the ten largest clones.

The data originate from a study of T-cell reconstitution after alpha-beta-depleted transplantation in children (dated by TCRdb to the mid-2010s). Some background on the complete study: T-cell immune reconstitution after TCRalphabeta/CD19-depleted allogeneic hematopoietic cell transplantation in children was quantitatively tracked in the study by means of TCR repertoire profiling.

This sequence was found in a human donor who donated a stem cell graft to a child with SCID. The V and J segments used are TRBV5-1 and TRBJ1-1, and the D gene may be TRBD1, 6 bases matching. This specimen consisted of PBMCs from the stem cell graft donor, obtained from the stem cell graft. The nucleotide sequence is TGCGCCAGCTCCGGACAGCAGAACACTGAAGCTTTCTTT. This is translated as CASSGQQNTEAFF.